This TCR beta chain was documented in a study of blood T cell repertoires in COVID-19. Turning to the study itself: Donors in the United States, Italy and Spain gave samples during acute or convalescent COVID-19. PBMCs, B-cell-depleted T cells, or T cells were the source of the cDNA or gDNA that made up the material.

The CDR3 contains 17 residues. CDR1 and CDR2 (germline): MNHEY, SVGEGT. The V and J ends lost 5 bases and 0 bases respectively, with 17 bases between them. Authors' analysis steps: Scientists estimated how many nucleated cells there were by amplifying reference gene primers. Only in-frame clones appear in the TCRdb table, and some are missing; sequencing was by immunoSEQ multiplex PCR. V and J calls and clone size follow that table, whereas D and trimming were derived from the DNA. The data contain around 260,000 clones, 75% to 90% of them singletons. This chain joins TRBV6-2 or TRBV6-3 and TRBJ2-4; D possibly corresponds to TRBD2 (5 bases). Sequenced input: peripheral blood. The sequence derives from a young man with active or convalescent COVID-19. The CDR3 is CASSPPTAVLAKNIQYF. The CDR3 DNA reads as TGTGCCAGCAGTCCCCCCACAGCGGTCCTAGCCAAAAACATTCAGTACTTC.